Below are 25 T cell receptor beta chains sequenced from a single sample in a study of T cell repertoires in cytomegalovirus infection. TCRdb processed the reads anew with MiXCR; each CDR3 protein has one entry. The sample has about 920,000 distinct CDR3 sequences, under 40% seen once. Their cognate antigens are unknown. The sequencing used cultured CD8+ T cells from PBMCs, collected from culture after CMV antigen stimulation. The receptors were gathered from a human donor in good health (CMV status not recorded). Some clones in this sample may be carry-over from other donors' samples.

The sample holds a few counts of this clonotype. The J gene is TRBJ1-3, the V gene TRBV4-1, with D possibly being TRBD1 (6 bases). The CDR3 sequence is 15 residues long. Per germline, CDR1 MGHRA and CDR2 YSYEKL. Between the trimmed V and J ends, which lost 2 bases and 7 bases, there was a span of 15 bases. CDR3 DNA sequence: TGCGCCAGCAGCCAAAGGGGGACCGCCGGGAACACCATATATTTT. It encodes CASSQRGTAGNTIYF.

The chain recombines TRBV7-9 with TRBJ2-5; 7 nucleotides align to TRBD1. The CDR3 is 16 amino acids. Germline V gives CDR1 SEHNR, CDR2 FQNEAQ (reference sequence). With 5 bases clipped from V and 0 bases from J, the junction kept 9 bases outside the gene matches. The DNA for the CDR3 is TGTGCCAGCAGCCAACCGGGACAGATTTACCAAGAGACCCAGTACTTC. The encoded protein is CASSQPGQIYQETQYF.

The chain is built from TRBV12-3 or TRBV12-4 and TRBJ2-3; 10 positions agree with TRBD2. This CDR3 has 17 residues. J gave up 4 bases and V 4 bases, and 11 bases lay outside the gene matches. The DNA for the CDR3 is TGTGCCAGCAGTTCACCCGGGACTAGCGTTTCCCCAGATACGCAGTATTTT. Protein: CASSSPGTSVSPDTQYF.

The chain employs TRBV6-7 and TRBJ1-5; no definite D call. TRBV6-7 is an ORF for which the function is uncertain. The germline V and J ends were trimmed by 0 bases and 1 base, with 16 bases remaining between them. This CDR3 is built from 18 residues. The CDR3 reads CASSYSLNIRPSNQPQHF. CDR3 sequence (DNA): TGTGCCAGCAGTTACTCCTTAAATATCAGGCCCAGCAATCAGCCCCAGCATTTT.

A note on this clonotype: Being one base from a much bigger clone, this may be a read error. This rearrangement joins TRBV7-8 to TRBJ2-1; the D gene is possibly TRBD2 (5 bases). V lost 5 bases to trimming and J lost 0 bases, with 14 bases between them. This CDR3 is 16 amino acids long. The germline CDR1 and CDR2 sequences are SGHVS and FQNEAQ. CDR3 region: CASSPLGMVSYNEQFF. The CDR3 DNA sequence: TGTGCCAGCAGCCCCCTCGGGATGGTCTCCTACAATGAGCAGTTCTTC.

Points on this clonotype: Possible read error: a much larger clone is one base away. The CDR3 protein is CASSLQGTRGTEAFF. CDR3 nucleotide sequence: TGTGCCAGCTCTCTCCAGGGGACAAGGGGCACTGAAGCTTTCTTT. The rearrangement links TRBV5-6 to TRBJ1-1; a weak D match, TRBD1 (6 bases). Germline assignment: CDR1 SGHDT and CDR2 YYEEEE. CDR3 length equals 15 residues. Deletions cut 7 bases from V and 4 bases from J, with 20 bases between. The variable domain in full, completed from reference TRBV5-6 and TRBJ1-1, reads DAGVTQSPTHLIKTRGQQVTLRCSPKSGHDTVSWYQQALGQGPQFIFQYYEEEERQRGNFPDRFSGHQFPNYSSELNVNALLLGDSALYLCASSLQGTRGTEAFFGQGTRLTVV.

J is TRBJ1-1 and V is TRBV4-3; D gene unclear. Trimming took off 1 base at V and 0 bases at J, with 9 bases between the two ends. The CDR3 is made up of 15 amino acids. The germline V gene has CDR1 LGHNA and CDR2 YSLEER. The CDR3 nucleotides are TGCGCCAGCAGCCAAGGCCCGGCGGTGAACACTGAAGCTTTCTTT. Residues: CASSQGPAVNTEAFF.

This clonotype was seen a few times. This chain uses TRBV6-1 with TRBJ2-2; D remains unclear. The CDR3 extends over 10 amino acids. Germline CDR1 and CDR2: MNHNS and SASEGT. The V and J ends lost 10 bases and 5 bases respectively, with 5 bases between them. The CDR3 nucleotides are TGTGCCACTTTGACCGGGGAGCTGTTTTTT. This sequence encodes CATLTGELFF.

The chain joins TRBV4-1 to TRBJ2-7; tentative D call: TRBD2 (6 bases). In germline, CDR1 is MGHRA, CDR2 YSYEKL. V shed 1 base and J shed 6 bases, with 10 bases lying between them. The CDR3 is 13 residues long. The CDR3 DNA reads TGCGCCAGCAGCCAAGTTGCCGGGAGCGAGCAGTACTTC. It yields the protein CASSQVAGSEQYF.

This clonotype was observed a handful of times. The chain links TRBV6-5 to TRBJ2-3, with 14 bases fitting TRBD2. Germline V gene lookup returns CDR1 MNHEY and CDR2 SVGAGI. V lost 7 bases and J lost 4; bases outside the gene matches: 7. The CDR3 extends over 16 amino acids. The CDR3 reads CASTPTSGGVPDTQYF. The CDR3 DNA is TGTGCCAGCACCCCGACTAGCGGGGGGGTCCCAGATACGCAGTATTTT.

V usage is TRBV6-5 and J usage is TRBJ2-5; D may be TRBD2 (6 bases). The CDR3 covers 15 residues. V gave up 5 bases and J gave up 2 bases, with 15 bases separating them. Germline CDR1 MNHEY, CDR2 SVGAGI. Here the CDR3 DNA reads TGTGCCAGCAGTCCGGGACTGATAAAACAAGAGACCCAGTACTTC. It encodes CASSPGLIKQETQYF.

This chain joins TRBV29-1 and TRBJ2-2; 9 bases align to TRBD2. Looked up from germline, CDR1 is SQVTM and CDR2 is ANQGSEA. There are 15 residues in the CDR3. J lost 8 bases, V lost 7 bases, and 14 bases had no gene match. CDR3 sequence: CSAWFGGGAMGELFF. For the CDR3, the DNA is TGCAGCGCTTGGTTTGGCGGGGGGGCCATGGGGGAGCTGTTTTTT.

This clonotype was seen ten or more times. Here the CDR3 DNA reads TGTGCCAGCAGCCCAAAATCGGGGGTGCATAATTCACCCCTCCACTTT. Amino acid sequence: CASSPKSGVHNSPLHF. The rearrangement joins TRBV7-6 to TRBJ1-6, with TRBD1 as a possible D gene (5 bases). From germline, CDR1 is SGHVS and CDR2 FNYEAQ. This CDR3 has 16 amino acids. With 5 bases removed from V and 5 bases from J, the gap between germline ends came to 16 bases.

This rearrangement joins TRBV5-1 to TRBJ1-1; tentatively, D is TRBD1 (5 bases). The CDR3 runs 15 residues. V was shortened by 0 bases and J by 8 bases, with 17 bases between the two germline ends. Germline V gene sequence: CDR1 SGHRS, CDR2 YFSETQ. The CDR3 DNA is TGCGCCAGCAGCTTGGACAGAGGGGCTATAGCGGAAGCTTTCTTT. Protein product: CASSLDRGAIAEAFF.

Many counts were recorded for this clonotype. V and J are TRBV7-2 and TRBJ1-5; perhaps TRBD1 as D (5 bases). The V and J ends lost 1 base and 3 bases respectively, with 16 bases between them. CDR1 SGHTA and CDR2 FQGNSA come from the germline V gene. The CDR3 extends over 17 amino acids. This CDR3 reads CASSLDEGPLHNQPQHF. Here the CDR3 DNA reads TGTGCCAGCAGCTTAGATGAGGGGCCCCTCCACAATCAGCCCCAGCATTTT. The variable domain in full, completed from reference TRBV7-2 and TRBJ1-5, reads GAGVSQSPSNKVTEKGKDVELRCDPISGHTALYWYRQSLGQGLEFLIYFQGNSAPDKSGLPSDRFSAERTGGSVSTLTIQRTQQEDSAVYLCASSLDEGPLHNQPQHFGDGTRLSIL.

Only a few counts were recorded for this clonotype. The chain joins TRBV7-9 to TRBJ2-1; D is perhaps TRBD1 (5 bases). The CDR3 is made up of 15 amino acids. Germline assignment: CDR1 SEHNR and CDR2 FQNEAQ (reference sequence). Trimming stripped 3 bases from V and 0 bases from J, with 9 bases between. CDR3 sequence: CASSFPTDSYNEQFF. CDR3 nucleotides: TGTGCCAGCAGCTTTCCGACAGACTCCTACAATGAGCAGTTCTTC.

The sample holds a few counts of this clonotype. The chain couples TRBV7-9 to TRBJ2-1; maybe TRBD2 (6 bases). This CDR3 region has 15 residues. The ends were cut back, 0 bases at V and 4 bases at J, with 10 bases in the middle. Germline CDR1 is SEHNR and CDR2 is FQNEAQ (reference sequence). This CDR3 is CASSLAAGKYNEQFF. Here the CDR3 DNA reads TGTGCCAGCAGCTTAGCCGCGGGGAAGTACAATGAGCAGTTCTTC.

V and J are TRBV6-2 or TRBV6-3 and TRBJ1-4; D gene uncertain. Deletions cut 6 bases from V and 8 bases from J, with 19 bases between. The length of the CDR3 is 15 residues. Per the germline V gene, CDR1 is MNHEY and CDR2 is SVGEGT. For the CDR3, the DNA is TGTGCCAGCAGCCACCTTGTGGACGGACCCGAAAAACTGTTTTTT. Its translation: CASSHLVDGPEKLFF.

This clonotype was counted a few times. J is TRBJ1-2 and V is TRBV19, with D possibly matching TRBD1 (5 bases). Trimming took off 7 bases at V and 4 bases at J, with 13 bases between the two ends. The germline CDR1 and CDR2 sequences are LNHDA and SQIVND (reference sequence). The CDR3 sequence is 13 residues long. CDR3 protein: CASMGIDSYGYTF. CDR3 nucleotide sequence: TGTGCCAGTATGGGGATCGACAGCTATGGCTACACCTTC. Based on the CDR3 plus reference TRBV19 and TRBJ1-2, the full variable domain is DGGITQSPKYLFRKEGQNVTLSCEQNLNHDAMYWYRQDPGQGLRLIYYSQIVNDFQKGDIAEGYSVSREKKESFPLTVTSAQKNPTAFYLCASMGIDSYGYTFGSGTRLTVV.

The V call is TRBV20-1, the J call TRBJ2-5; D is unresolved. Germline loops: CDR1 DFQATT, CDR2 SNEGSKA (reference sequence). Trimming left V 5 bases short and J 5 bases short, with 12 bases between. CDR3 length: 12 amino acids. CDR3 region: CSAGGYRETQYF. CDR3 nucleotide sequence: TGCAGTGCTGGTGGGTACCGGGAGACCCAGTACTTC.

This rearrangement joins TRBV29-1 to TRBJ2-2, with D perhaps TRBD2 (7 bases). CDR1 and CDR2 (germline): SQVTM, ANQGSEA. The CDR3 loop spans 14 amino acids. V was clipped by 5 bases and J by 4 bases, with 14 bases between them. The DNA for the CDR3 is TGCAGCGTTCACCTGGGGGGGGCCACCGGGGAGCTGTTTTTT. This encodes CSVHLGGATGELFF.

The J gene is TRBJ2-7, the V gene TRBV6-5, with D unresolved. V lost 6 bases to trimming and J lost 3 bases, with 9 bases between them. Germline V lookup: CDR1 MNHEY, CDR2 SVGAGI. This CDR3 region has 12 residues. The CDR3 sequence: CASRSNFYEQYV. As DNA, the CDR3 is TGTGCCAGCAGGTCCAACTTCTACGAGCAGTACGTC.

The chain employs TRBV19 and TRBJ2-1, with a tentative D call TRBD2 (5 bases). Per germline, CDR1 LNHDA and CDR2 SQIVND (reference sequence). The CDR3 has 13 amino acids. Trimming took 6 bases from V and 9 from J, leaving 15 bases between them. CDR3 DNA sequence: TGTGCCAGTAGCTTAGGACTCCCCGGTGAGCAGTTCTTC. Its translation is CASSLGLPGEQFF. Using reference TRBV19 and TRBJ2-1 for the parts outside the CDR3, the full variable domain is DGGITQSPKYLFRKEGQNVTLSCEQNLNHDAMYWYRQDPGQGLRLIYYSQIVNDFQKGDIAEGYSVSREKKESFPLTVTSAQKNPTAFYLCASSLGLPGEQFFGPGTRLTVL.

This chain uses TRBV7-2 with TRBJ1-3; D ambiguous. The CDR3 is 15 amino acids. CDR1 is SGHTA and CDR2 is FQGNSA in the germline V gene. The V and J ends lost 1 base and 4 bases respectively, with 11 bases between them. CDR3 nucleotide sequence: TGTGCCAGCAGCTTAGTTCGGCAGCTAGGAAACACCATATATTTT. It specifies CASSLVRQLGNTIYF. The whole variable domain, filled in from reference TRBV7-2 and TRBJ1-3, reads GAGVSQSPSNKVTEKGKDVELRCDPISGHTALYWYRQSLGQGLEFLIYFQGNSAPDKSGLPSDRFSAERTGGSVSTLTIQRTQQEDSAVYLCASSLVRQLGNTIYFGEGSWLTVV.

The J gene is TRBJ2-1, the V gene TRBV3-1; 10 nucleotides line up with TRBD1. CDR3 length: 19 amino acids. Unmatched junction bases numbered 10, after V lost 2 bases and J lost 0 bases. From germline, CDR1 is LGHDT and CDR2 YNNKEL (reference sequence). The CDR3 bases are TGTGCCAGCAGCCAAAGCGATGGACAGGGGGTCTTCTCCTACAATGAGCAGTTCTTC. Protein: CASSQSDGQGVFSYNEQFF.